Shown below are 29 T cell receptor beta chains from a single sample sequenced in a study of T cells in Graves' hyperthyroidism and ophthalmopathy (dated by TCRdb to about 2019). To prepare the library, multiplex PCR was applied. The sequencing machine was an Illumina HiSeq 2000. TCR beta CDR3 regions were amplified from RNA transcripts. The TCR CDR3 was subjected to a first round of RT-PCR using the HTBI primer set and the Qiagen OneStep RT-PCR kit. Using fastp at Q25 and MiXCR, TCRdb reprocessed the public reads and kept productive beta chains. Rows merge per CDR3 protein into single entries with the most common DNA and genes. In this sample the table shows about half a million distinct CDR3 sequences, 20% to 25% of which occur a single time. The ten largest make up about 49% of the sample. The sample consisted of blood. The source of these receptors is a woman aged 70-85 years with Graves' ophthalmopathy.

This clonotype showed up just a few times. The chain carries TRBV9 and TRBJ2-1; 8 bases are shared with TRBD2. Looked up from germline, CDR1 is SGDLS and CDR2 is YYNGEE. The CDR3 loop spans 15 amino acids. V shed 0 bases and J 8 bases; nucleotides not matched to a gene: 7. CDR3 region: CASSVGGLAGHEQFF. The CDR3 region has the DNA TGTGCCAGCAGCGTAGGGGGGCTAGCGGGTCATGAGCAGTTCTTC.

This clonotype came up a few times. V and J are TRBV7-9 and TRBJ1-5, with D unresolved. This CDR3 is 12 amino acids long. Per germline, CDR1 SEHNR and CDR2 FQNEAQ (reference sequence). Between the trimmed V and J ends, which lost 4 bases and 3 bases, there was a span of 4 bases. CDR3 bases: TGTGCCAGCAGCTCTGTCAATCAGCCCCAGCATTTT. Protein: CASSSVNQPQHF.

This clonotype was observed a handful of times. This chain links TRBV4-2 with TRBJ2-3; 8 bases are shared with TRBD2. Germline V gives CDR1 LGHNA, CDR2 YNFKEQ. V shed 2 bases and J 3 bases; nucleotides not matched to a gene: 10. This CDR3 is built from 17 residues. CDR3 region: CASSQRAGAGATDTQYF. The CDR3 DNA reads TGTGCCAGCAGCCAAAGAGCGGGAGCGGGAGCGACAGATACGCAGTATTTT.

CDR3 DNA sequence: TGTGCCAGCAGCCAACTGGGGGTTGTCACAGATACGCAGTATTTT. Residues: CASSQLGVVTDTQYF. J is TRBJ2-3 and V is TRBV6-1; D is possibly TRBD1 or TRBD2 (5 bases each). V lost 6 bases and J lost 2, with 15 bases in between. This CDR3 spans 15 amino acids. Germline assignment: CDR1 MNHNS and CDR2 SASEGT.

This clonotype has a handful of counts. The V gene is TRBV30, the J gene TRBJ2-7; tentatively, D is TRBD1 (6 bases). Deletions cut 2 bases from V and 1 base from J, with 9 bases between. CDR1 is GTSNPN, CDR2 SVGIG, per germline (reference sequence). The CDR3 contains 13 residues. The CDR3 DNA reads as TGTGCCTGGAGTCCAGGACAGTCCTACGAGCAGTACTTC. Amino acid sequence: CAWSPGQSYEQYF.

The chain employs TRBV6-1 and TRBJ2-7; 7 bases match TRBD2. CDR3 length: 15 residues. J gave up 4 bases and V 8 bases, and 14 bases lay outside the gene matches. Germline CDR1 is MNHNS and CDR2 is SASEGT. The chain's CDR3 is CASLLVAGVIYEQYF. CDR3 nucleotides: TGTGCCAGCCTCCTGGTTGCGGGAGTCATTTACGAGCAGTACTTC.

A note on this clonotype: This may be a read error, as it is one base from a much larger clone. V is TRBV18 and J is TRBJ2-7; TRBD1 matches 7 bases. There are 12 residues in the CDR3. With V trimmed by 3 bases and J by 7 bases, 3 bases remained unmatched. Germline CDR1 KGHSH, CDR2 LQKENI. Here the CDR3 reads CASSPIRGEQYF. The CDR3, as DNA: TGTGCCAGCTCACCGATCAGGGGGGAGCAGTACTTC. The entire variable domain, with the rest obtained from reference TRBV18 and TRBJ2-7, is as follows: NAGVMQNPRHLVRRRGQEARLRCSPMKGHSHVYWYRQLPEEGLKFMVYLQKENIIDESGMPKERFSAEFPKEGPSILRIQQVVRGDSAAYFCASSPIRGEQYFGPGTRLTVT.

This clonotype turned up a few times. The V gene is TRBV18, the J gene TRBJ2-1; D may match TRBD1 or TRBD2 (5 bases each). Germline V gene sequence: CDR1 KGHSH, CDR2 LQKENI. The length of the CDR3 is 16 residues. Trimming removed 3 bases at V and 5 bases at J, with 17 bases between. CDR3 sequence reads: CASSPQLRDRDNEQFF. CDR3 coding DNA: TGTGCCAGCTCACCTCAGCTCCGGGACCGTGACAATGAGCAGTTCTTC.

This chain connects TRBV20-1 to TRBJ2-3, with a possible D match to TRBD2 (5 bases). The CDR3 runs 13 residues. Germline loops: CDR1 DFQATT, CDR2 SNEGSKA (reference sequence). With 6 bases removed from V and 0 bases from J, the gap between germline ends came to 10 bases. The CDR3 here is CSAPRTSTDTQYF. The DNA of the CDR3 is TGCAGTGCCCCGAGGACTAGCACAGATACGCAGTATTTT.

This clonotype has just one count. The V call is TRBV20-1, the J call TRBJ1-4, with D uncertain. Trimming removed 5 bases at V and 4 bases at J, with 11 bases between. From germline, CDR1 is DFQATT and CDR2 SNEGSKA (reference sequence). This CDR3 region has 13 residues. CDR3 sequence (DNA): TGCAGTGCTGCCGGGTCTTTTAATGAAAAACTGTTTTTT. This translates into CSAAGSFNEKLFF.

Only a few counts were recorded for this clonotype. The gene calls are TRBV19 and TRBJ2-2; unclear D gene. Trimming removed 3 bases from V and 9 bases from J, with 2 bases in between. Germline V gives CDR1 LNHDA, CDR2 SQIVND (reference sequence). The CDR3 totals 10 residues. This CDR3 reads CASSMRELFF. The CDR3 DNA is TGTGCCAGTAGTATGAGGGAGCTGTTTTTT.

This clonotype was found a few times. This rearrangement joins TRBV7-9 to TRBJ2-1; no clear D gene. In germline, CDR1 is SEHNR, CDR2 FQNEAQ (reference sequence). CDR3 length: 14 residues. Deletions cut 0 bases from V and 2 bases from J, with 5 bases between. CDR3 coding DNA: TGTGCCAGCAGCTTAGCAGTCCCCTACAATGAGCAGTTCTTC. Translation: CASSLAVPYNEQFF.

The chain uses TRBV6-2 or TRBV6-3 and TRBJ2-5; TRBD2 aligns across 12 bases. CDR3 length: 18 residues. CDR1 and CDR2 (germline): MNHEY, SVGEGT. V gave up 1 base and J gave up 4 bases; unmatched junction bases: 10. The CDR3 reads CASSYYVLAGGKRETQYF. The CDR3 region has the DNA TGTGCCAGCAGTTACTATGTCCTAGCGGGAGGGAAGAGAGAGACCCAGTACTTC.

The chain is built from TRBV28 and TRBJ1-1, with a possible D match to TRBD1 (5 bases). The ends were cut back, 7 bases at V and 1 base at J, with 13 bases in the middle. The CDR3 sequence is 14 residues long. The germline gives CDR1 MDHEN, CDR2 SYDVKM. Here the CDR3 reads CASNIQGQNTEAFF. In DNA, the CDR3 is TGTGCCAGCAACATTCAGGGTCAGAACACTGAAGCTTTCTTT.

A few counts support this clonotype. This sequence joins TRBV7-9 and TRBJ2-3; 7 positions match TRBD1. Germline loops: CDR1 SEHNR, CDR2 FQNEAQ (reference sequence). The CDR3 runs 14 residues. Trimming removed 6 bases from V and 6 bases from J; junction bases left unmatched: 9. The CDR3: CASRPPGTVDTQYF. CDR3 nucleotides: TGTGCCAGCAGACCTCCCGGGACAGTCGATACGCAGTATTTT. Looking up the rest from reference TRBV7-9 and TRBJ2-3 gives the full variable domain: DTGVSQNPRHKITKRGQNVTFRCDPISEHNRLYWYRQTLGQGPEFLTYFQNEAQLEKSRLLSDRFSAERPKGSFSTLEIQRTEQGDSAMYLCASRPPGTVDTQYFGPGTRLTVL.

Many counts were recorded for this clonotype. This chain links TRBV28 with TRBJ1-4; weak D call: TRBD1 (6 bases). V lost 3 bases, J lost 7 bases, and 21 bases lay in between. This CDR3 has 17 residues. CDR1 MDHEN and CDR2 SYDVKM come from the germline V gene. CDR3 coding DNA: TGTGCCAGCAGTTTCGGGCTTCGGCAGGGGAGAGGTGAAAAACTGTTTTTT. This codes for CASSFGLRQGRGEKLFF.

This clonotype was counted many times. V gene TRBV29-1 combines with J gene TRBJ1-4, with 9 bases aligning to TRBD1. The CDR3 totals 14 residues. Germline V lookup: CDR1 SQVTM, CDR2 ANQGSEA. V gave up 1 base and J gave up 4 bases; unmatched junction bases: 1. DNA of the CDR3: TGCAGCGTTGAAGGGACAGGGGATAATGAAAAACTGTTTTTT. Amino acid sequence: CSVEGTGDNEKLFF.

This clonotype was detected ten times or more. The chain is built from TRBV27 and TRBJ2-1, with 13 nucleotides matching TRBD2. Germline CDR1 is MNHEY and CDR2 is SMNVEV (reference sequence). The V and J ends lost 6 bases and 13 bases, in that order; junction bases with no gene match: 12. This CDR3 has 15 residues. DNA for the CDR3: TGTGCCAGCAGCCAAACCGGGACTAGCGGGATTGAACAGTTCTTC. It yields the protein CASSQTGTSGIEQFF.

The CDR3 DNA sequence: TGTGCCAGCAGCCAAGAAACGGCAGTTCATATTCAGTACTTC. It yields the protein CASSQETAVHIQYF. This chain uses TRBV3-1 with TRBJ2-4; unclear D gene. Trimming removed 0 bases at V and 10 bases at J, with 13 bases between. Germline loops: CDR1 LGHDT, CDR2 YNNKEL (reference sequence). The CDR3 is 14 amino acids.

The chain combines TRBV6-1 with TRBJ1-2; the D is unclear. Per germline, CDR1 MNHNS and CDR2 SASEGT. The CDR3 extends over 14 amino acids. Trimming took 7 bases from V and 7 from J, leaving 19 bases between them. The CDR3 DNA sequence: TGTGCCAGCATGCGGACGGCACTGGTTTCTGGCTACACCTTC. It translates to CASMRTALVSGYTF.

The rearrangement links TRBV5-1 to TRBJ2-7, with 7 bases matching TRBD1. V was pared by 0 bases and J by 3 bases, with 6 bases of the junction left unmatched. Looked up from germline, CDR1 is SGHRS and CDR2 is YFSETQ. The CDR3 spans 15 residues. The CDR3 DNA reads TGCGCCAGCAGCTTGGCCCCGACAGGGTTCTACGAGCAGTACTTC. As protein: CASSLAPTGFYEQYF. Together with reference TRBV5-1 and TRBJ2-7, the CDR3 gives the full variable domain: KAGVTQTPRYLIKTRGQQVTLSCSPISGHRSVSWYQQTPGQGLQFLFEYFSETQRNKGNFPGRFSGRQFSNSRSEMNVSTLELGDSALYLCASSLAPTGFYEQYFGPGTRLTVT.

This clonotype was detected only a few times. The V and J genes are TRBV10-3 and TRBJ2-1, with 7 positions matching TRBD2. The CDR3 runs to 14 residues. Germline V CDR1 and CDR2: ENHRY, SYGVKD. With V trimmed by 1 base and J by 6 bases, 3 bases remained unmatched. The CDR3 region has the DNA TGTGCCATCAGTGAGTTGGGACTAATCAATGAGCAGTTCTTC. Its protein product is CAISELGLINEQFF.

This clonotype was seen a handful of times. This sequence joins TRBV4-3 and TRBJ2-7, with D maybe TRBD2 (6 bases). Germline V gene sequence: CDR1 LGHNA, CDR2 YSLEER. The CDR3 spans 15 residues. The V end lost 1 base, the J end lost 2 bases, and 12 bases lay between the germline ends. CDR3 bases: TGCGCCAGCAGCCAAGTCAGTCAGCGGGCCTACGAGCAGTACTTC. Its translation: CASSQVSQRAYEQYF.

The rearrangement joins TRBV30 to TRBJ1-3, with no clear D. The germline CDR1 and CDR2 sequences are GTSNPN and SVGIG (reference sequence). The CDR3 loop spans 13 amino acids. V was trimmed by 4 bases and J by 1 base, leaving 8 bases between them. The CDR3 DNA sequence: TGTGCCTGGACCGGAATATCTGGAAACACCATATATTTT. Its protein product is CAWTGISGNTIYF.

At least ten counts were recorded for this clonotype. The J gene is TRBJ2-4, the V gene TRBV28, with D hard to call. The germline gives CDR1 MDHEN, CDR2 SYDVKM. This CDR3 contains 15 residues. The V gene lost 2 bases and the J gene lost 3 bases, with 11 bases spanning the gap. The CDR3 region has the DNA TGTGCCAGCAGTTTAGCCCTATTGGGCAAAAACATTCAGTACTTC. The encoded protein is CASSLALLGKNIQYF.

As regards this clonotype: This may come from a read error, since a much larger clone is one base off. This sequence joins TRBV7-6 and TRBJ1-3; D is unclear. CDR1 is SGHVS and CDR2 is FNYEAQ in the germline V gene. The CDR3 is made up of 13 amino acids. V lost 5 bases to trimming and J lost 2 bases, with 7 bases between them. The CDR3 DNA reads TGTGCCAGCAGCATTCGGGCTGGAAACACCATATATTTT. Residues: CASSIRAGNTIYF.

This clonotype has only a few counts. CDR3 bases: TGCGCCAGCAGCCACCGGGACAGGGGGCTCCATAATGAGCAGTTCTTC. Its translation is CASSHRDRGLHNEQFF. This chain connects TRBV5-1 to TRBJ2-1; 12 positions agree with TRBD1. Germline-derived CDR1 and CDR2 are SGHRS and YFSETQ. The trim removed 4 bases at V and 7 bases at J, leaving 9 bases unmatched. The CDR3 has 16 residues.

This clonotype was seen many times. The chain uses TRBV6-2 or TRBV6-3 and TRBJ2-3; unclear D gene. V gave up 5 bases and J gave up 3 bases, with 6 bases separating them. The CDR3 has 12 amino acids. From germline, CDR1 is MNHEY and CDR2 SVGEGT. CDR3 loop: CASSATTDTQYF. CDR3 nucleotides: TGTGCCAGCAGTGCGACGACAGATACGCAGTATTTT.

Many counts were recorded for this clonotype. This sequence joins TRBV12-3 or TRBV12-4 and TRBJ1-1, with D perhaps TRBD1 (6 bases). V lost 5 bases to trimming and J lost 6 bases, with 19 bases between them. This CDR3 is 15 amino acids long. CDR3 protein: CASSQQGPLAAEAFF. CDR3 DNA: TGTGCCAGCAGTCAACAGGGACCCTTAGCAGCTGAAGCTTTCTTT.